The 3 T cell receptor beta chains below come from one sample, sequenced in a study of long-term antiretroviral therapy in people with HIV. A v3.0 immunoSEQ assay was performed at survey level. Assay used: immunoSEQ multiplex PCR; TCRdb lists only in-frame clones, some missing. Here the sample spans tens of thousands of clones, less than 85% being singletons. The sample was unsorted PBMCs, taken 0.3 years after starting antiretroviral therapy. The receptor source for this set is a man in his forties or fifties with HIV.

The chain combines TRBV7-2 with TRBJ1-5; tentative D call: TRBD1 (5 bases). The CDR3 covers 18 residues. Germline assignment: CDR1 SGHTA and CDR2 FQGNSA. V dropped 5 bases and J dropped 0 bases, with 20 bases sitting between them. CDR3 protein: CASSLKGTVSYSNQPQHF. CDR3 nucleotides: TGTGCCAGCAGCCTCAAGGGGACTGTTTCTTATAGCAATCAGCCCCAGCATTTT.

For the CDR3, the DNA is TGTGCCAGTAGCTCCCTGGGCAATCAGCCCCAGCATTTT. It codes for CASSSLGNQPQHF. V is TRBV19 and J is TRBJ1-5; no firm D call. Germline V CDR1 and CDR2: LNHDA, SQIVND (reference sequence). This CDR3 is 13 amino acids long. Trimming took 6 bases from V and 2 from J, leaving 8 bases between them.

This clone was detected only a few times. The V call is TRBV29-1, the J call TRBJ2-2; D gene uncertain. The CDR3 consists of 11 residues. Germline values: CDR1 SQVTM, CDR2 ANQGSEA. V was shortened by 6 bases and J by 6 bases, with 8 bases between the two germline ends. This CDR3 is CSVGFPGELFF. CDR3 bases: TGCAGCGTGGGTTTCCCCGGGGAGCTGTTTTTT.